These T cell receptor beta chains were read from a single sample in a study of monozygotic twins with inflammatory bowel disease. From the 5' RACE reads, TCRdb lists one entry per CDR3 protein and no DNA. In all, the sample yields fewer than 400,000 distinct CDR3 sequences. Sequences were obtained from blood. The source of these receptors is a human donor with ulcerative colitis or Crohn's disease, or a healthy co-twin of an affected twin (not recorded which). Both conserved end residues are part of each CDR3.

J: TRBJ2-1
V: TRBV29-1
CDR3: CSVESVLAGGYNEQFF

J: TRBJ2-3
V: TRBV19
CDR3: CASTPGGIAGGSSTDTQYF

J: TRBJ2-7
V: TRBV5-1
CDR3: CASSLGQGNEQYF

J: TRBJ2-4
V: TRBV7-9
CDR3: CASSPTSDAKNIQYF

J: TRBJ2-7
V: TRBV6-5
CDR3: CASSYWRGSYEQYF

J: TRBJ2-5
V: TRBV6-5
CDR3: CASSRTRKETQYF

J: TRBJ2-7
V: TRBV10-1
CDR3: CVSSDGRIRYEQYF

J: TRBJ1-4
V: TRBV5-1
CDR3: CASSLVFPNEKLFF

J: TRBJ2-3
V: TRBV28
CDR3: CASSPSGSEGWTDTQYF

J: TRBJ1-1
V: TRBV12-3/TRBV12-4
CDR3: CASYFSGDGVKAFF

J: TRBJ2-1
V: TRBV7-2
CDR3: CASSLRETSGNEQFF

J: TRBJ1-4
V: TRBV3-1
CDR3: CASSRSDGYNEKLFF

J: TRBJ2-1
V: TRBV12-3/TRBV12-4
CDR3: CASSLGLGGSYNEQFF

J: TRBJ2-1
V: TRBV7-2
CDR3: CASTPQTVVSYNEQFF

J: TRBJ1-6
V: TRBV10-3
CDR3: CAISEWKDLGSPLHF